This TCR beta chain was retrieved from a study of T cell responses to AZD1222 COVID-19 vaccine. Overall study context: Doses given second, at about 4 or about 12 weeks, were pooled. Study results and caveats: As reported, nearly half of all spike-specific TCRs target variant regions that are unmutated. The study found Spike-specific TCR breadth and depth rose after two AZD1222 doses. Baseline seropositivity occurred in only a handful of AZD1222 recipients.

Concerning this clone: Antigen unknown.

Trimming took 5 bases from V and 9 from J, leaving 14 bases between them. CDR3 length: 14 amino acids. In germline, CDR1 is LNHDA, CDR2 SQIVND (reference sequence). Here immunoSEQ multiplex PCR was the method, and the copy in TCRdb shows in-frame clones only, minus some. The sample lists about 100,000 clones, around 90% occurring once. V gene TRBV19 combines with J gene TRBJ1-6, with D uncertain. Sequenced here: peripheral blood, sampled on day 0 of AZD1222 vaccination. This clonotype was sampled from an adult in good health. The CDR3 nucleotides read TGTGCCAGTAGTTATCCCGGGTTTGGTTCACCCCTCCACTTT. Amino acids: CASSYPGFGSPLHF. The variable domain in full, with the rest retrieved from reference TRBV19 and TRBJ1-6, is DGGITQSPKYLFRKEGQNVTLSCEQNLNHDAMYWYRQDPGQGLRLIYYSQIVNDFQKGDIAEGYSVSREKKESFPLTVTSAQKNPTAFYLCASSYPGFGSPLHFGNGTRLTVT.